The source of this T cell receptor beta chain is a study of T cells after yellow fever vaccination. Study at large: Preparation of the low-cell-number fractions used SMART-Seq v4 Ultra Low Input.

Making TCR cDNA involved 5'RACE template switching, which added UMIs and a universal primer site. TCRdb reprocessed the 5' RACE reads with MiXCR, giving one entry per CDR3 protein. This table has approximately 600,000 distinct CDR3 sequences, approximately 13% appearing once. Comments on this clonotype: Antigen unknown.

V lost 4 bases and J lost 4; bases outside the gene matches: 7. Germline assignment: CDR1 KGHDR and CDR2 SFDVKD. The CDR3 totals 16 residues. Study-wide results and caveats: Secondary responses were weaker yet peaked faster, day 5 versus 15. Only a small proportion of the clonotypes turned up in both the CD4 and the CD8 compartments, likely arising from convergent recombination.

The chain has TRBV24-1 and TRBJ2-1, with 9 bases lining up with TRBD2. The source was PBMCs, collected on the day of the yellow fever booster vaccination. The receptor's source is a man aged 30 to 45 who received the YFV17D yellow fever vaccine. DNA of the CDR3: TGTGCCACCAGTGACGCTAGCGGGACACCTTACAATGAGCAGTTCTTC. This sequence encodes CATSDASGTPYNEQFF.